The TCR beta chain under discussion was sequenced for a study of CD8+CD57+ T cells in acquired aplastic anemia. Study results and caveats: A set of about 28 CD8+ CDR3 sequences was shared between patients and controls, and these sequences appeared highly expressed in patients.

Researchers used genomic DNA as the template to profile TCR beta VDJ and CDR3. TCRdb passed the reads through MiXCR, listing each CDR3 protein once. Altogether fewer than 200,000 distinct CDR3 sequences are present, about two thirds being singletons, with the ten largest covering around 45%. The ends were cut back, 3 bases at V and 3 bases at J, with 15 bases in the middle. The CDR3 has 14 residues. Germline lookup yields CDR1 DFQATT and CDR2 SNEGSKA (reference sequence). Patients selected for sequencing had displayed CD8+CD57+ cell expansion by flow cytometry. With regard to this clonotype: What it binds is unknown.

The source material was sorted CD4+, CD8+, or CD8+CD57+ T cells (not recorded which) from PBMCs. The chain carries TRBV20-1 and TRBJ2-7, with D maybe TRBD1 (7 bases). This sequence originates from a human donor with aplastic anemia. CDR3 amino acids: CSARDQGGDYEQYF. CDR3 DNA sequence: TGCAGTGCTAGGGACCAGGGGGGTGACTACGAGCAGTACTTC.